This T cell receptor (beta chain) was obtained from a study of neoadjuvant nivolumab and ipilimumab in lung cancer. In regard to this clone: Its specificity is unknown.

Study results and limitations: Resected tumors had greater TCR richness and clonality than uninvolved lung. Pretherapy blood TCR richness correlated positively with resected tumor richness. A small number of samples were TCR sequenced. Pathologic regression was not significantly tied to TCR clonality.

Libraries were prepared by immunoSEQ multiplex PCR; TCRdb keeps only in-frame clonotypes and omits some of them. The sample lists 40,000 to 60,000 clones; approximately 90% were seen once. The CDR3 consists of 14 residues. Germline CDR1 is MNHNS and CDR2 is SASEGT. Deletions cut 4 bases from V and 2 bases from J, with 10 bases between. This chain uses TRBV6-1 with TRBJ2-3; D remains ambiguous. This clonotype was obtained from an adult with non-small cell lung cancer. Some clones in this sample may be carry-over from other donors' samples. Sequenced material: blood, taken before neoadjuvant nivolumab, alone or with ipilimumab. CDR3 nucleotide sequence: TGTGCCAGCAGTGGCTACTATAACACAGATACGCAGTATTTT. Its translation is CASSGYYNTDTQYF.